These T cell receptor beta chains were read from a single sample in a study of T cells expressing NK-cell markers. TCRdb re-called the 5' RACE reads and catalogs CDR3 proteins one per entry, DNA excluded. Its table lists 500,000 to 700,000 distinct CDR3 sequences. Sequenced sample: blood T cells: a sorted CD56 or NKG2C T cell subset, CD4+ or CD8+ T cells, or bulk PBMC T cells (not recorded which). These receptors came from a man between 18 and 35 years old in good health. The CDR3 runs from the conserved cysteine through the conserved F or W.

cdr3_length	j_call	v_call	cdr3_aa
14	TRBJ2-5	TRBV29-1	CSVVGEDYQETQYF
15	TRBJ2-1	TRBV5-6	CASSLPDKVEGEQFF
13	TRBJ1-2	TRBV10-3	CATQNGSIYGYTF
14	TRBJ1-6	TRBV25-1	CASTDPGDHSPLHF
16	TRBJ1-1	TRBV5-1	CASTPRTGGSNTEAFF
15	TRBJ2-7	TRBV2	CASSVDRQSSYEQYF
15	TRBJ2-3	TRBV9	CASSVAAVYTDTQYF
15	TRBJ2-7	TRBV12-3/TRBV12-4	CASSRTGLAHYEQYF
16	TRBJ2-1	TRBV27	CASRALSSGIYNEQFF
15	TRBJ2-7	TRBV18	CASSPPGPRVLEQYF
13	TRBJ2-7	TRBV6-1	CASQGTGPYEQYF
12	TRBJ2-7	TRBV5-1	CASRSDSYEQYF
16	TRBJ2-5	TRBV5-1	CASSLATSGAEETQYF
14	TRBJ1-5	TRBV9	CASSVAEGNQPQHF
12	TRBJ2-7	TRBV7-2	CASRSDSREQYF
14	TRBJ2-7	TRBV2	CASSVQSGLGEQYF
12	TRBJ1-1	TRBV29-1	CSVEEGGQGAFF
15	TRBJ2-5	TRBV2	CASSGSRGDQETQYF
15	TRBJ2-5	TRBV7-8	CASSSHPTGSETQYF
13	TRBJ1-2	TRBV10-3	CAISESTGTGYTF
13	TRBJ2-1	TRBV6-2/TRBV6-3	CASVGLADNEQFF
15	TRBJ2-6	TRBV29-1	CSADTLDSGANVLTF
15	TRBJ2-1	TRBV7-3	CASSPLAGGLDEQFF
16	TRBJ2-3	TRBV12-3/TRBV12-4	CATGTGKGWGTDTQYF
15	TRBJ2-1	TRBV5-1	CASSAPQGSYNEQFF
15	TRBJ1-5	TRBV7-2	CASSPFRGDNQPQHF
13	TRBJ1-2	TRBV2	CASSGQGAGGYTF
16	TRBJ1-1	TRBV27	CASSLGQGVLNTEAFF
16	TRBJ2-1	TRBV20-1	CSASVPSGNSYNEQFF
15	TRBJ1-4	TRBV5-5	CASSSYDSTYEKLFF
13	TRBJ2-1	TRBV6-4	CASSSQPRNEQFF